Listed below are T cell receptor beta chains from one sample, sequenced in a study of blood T cell repertoires in COVID-19. Method: immunoSEQ multiplex PCR; TCRdb's copy keeps in-frame clones and lacks some. Of tens of thousands of clones listed, approximately 85% are singletons. The sample was peripheral blood. Every receptor here comes from a woman in her fifties or sixties with acute or convalescent COVID-19. CDR3s leave out the opening cysteine and the closing phenylalanine or tryptophan. D genes are given only for firm matches.

j_call | v_call | d_call | cdr3_aa
TRBJ1-1 | TRBV7-8 | TRBD1 | ASRPDRVMNTEAF
TRBJ2-5 | TRBV7-8 | NA | ASSLDPGEGETQY
TRBJ1-2 | TRBV27 | NA | ASSARRDLQGYT
TRBJ1-2 | TRBV3-1/TRBV3-2 | TRBD1 | ASSQPGQGDYGYT
TRBJ1-1 | TRBV9 | NA | ASSDTGSEAF
TRBJ2-2 | TRBV3-1/TRBV3-2 | NA | ASSQGLNTGELF
TRBJ1-5 | TRBV3-1/TRBV3-2 | TRBD1 | ASSPGQGFNQPQH
TRBJ1-5 | TRBV7-2 | NA | ASSLARQFNQPQH
TRBJ2-3 | TRBV19 | TRBD2 | ASAYSAGYTDTQY
TRBJ2-3 | TRBV19 | TRBD2 | ASSMKRGATDTQY
TRBJ1-5 | TRBV30 | NA | AWSRQRTGGDVYQPQH
TRBJ1-1 | TRBV18 | NA | ASSPLEFMNTEAF
TRBJ2-1 | TRBV10-1 | TRBD2 | ASSDSTSGNNEQF
TRBJ1-2 | TRBV29-1 | NA | SVYTGRANYGYT
TRBJ1-5 | TRBV19 | NA | ASSTSGTSVGNQPQH
TRBJ1-2 | TRBV7-8 | TRBD1 | ASSSDRGWGYT
TRBJ2-1 | TRBV7-3 | NA | ASSLTQINEQF
TRBJ2-1 | TRBV24-1 | TRBD1 | ATSDFLMDRALGDEQF
TRBJ1-2 | TRBV20-1 | NA | SAGQNYGYT
TRBJ1-1 | TRBV30 | NA | AWIKANTEAF
TRBJ2-1 | TRBV5-1 | NA | ASSLEQQGTIHNEQF
TRBJ1-1 | TRBV27 | NA | ASSLKSNGEAF
TRBJ1-2 | TRBV7-9 | NA | ASIEISNYGYT
TRBJ2-7 | TRBV18 | TRBD2 | ASSIAGGAEQY
TRBJ2-5 | TRBV10-1 | TRBD2 | ASSEFLTSGGTKTQY
TRBJ1-5 | TRBV7-2 | TRBD1 | ASSFKQGAFFQPQH
TRBJ2-6 | TRBV11-1 | NA | ASSLSDSGANVLT
TRBJ2-2 | TRBV5-1 | NA | ASEDRRTGELF
TRBJ1-1 | TRBV11-2 | TRBD1 | ASSVGTANTEAF
TRBJ1-5 | TRBV9 | TRBD1 | ASSPSTGGLQPQH
TRBJ2-3 | TRBV19 | TRBD2 | ASSIDQFGLAGRDTQY
TRBJ1-4 | TRBV18 | NA | ASSPRRSEKLF
TRBJ1-4 | TRBV11-1 | NA | ASSSLRTDPNEKLF
TRBJ2-2 | TRBV6-4 | TRBD1 | ASTDRSGGELF
TRBJ1-2 | TRBV7-9 | NA | ASSLERETGSYGYT
TRBJ1-3 | TRBV2 | NA | ASSGSRGNTIY